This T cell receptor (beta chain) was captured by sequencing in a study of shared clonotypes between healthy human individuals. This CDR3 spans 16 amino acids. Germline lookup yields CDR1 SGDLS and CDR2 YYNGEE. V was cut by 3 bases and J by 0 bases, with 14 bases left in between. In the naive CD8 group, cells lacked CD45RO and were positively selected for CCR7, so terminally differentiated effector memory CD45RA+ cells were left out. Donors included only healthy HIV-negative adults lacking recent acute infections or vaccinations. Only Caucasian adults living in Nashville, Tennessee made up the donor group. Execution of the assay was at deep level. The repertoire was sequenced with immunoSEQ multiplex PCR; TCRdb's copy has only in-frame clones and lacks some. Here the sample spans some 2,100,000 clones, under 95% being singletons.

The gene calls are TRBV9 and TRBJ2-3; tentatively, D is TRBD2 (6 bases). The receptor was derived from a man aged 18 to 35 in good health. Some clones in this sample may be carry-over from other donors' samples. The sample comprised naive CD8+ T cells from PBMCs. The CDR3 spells CASSDQGEVSTDTQYF. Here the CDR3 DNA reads TGTGCCAGCAGCGACCAAGGGGAGGTGAGCACAGATACGCAGTATTTT.